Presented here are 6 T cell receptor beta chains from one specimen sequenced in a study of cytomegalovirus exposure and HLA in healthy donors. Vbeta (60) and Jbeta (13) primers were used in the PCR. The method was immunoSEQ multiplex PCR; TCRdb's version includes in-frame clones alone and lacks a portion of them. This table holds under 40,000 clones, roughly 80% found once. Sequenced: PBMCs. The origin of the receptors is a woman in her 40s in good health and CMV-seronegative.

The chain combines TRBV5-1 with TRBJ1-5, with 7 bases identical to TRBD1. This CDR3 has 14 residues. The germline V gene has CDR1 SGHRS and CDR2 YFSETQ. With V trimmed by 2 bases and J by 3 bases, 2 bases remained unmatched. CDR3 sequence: CASSLGTANQPQHF. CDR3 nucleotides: TGCGCCAGCAGCTTAGGGACAGCCAATCAGCCCCAGCATTTT.

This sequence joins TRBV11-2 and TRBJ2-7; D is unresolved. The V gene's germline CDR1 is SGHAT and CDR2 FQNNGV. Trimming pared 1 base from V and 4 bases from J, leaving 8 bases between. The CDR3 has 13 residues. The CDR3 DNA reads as TGTGCCAGCAGCTTAGTCTTCGGGTACGAGCAGTACTTC. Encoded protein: CASSLVFGYEQYF.

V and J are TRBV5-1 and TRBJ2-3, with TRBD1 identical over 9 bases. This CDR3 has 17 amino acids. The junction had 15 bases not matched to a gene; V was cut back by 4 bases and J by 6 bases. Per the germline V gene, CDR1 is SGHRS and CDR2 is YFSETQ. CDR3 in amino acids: CASSLYGGQGSSDTQYF. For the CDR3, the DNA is TGCGCCAGCAGCCTGTACGGGGGACAGGGTAGTTCGGATACGCAGTATTTT.

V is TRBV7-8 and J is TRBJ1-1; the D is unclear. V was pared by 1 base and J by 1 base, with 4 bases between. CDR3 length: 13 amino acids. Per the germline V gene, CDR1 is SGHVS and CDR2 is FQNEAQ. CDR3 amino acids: CASSLGQNTEAFF. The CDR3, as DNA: TGTGCCAGCAGCTTAGGACAGAACACTGAAGCTTTCTTT.

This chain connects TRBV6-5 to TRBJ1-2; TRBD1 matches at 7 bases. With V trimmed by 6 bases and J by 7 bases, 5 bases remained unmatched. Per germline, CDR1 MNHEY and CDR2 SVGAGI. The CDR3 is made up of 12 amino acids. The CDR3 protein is CASRRGRFGYTF. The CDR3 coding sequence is TGTGCCAGCAGAAGGGGGCGGTTTGGCTACACCTTC.

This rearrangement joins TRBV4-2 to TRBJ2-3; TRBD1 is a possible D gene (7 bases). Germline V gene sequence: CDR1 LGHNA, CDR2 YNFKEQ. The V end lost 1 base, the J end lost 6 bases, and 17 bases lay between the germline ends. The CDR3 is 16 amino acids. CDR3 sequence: CASSQVQGGQADTQYF. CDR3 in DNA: TGTGCCAGCAGCCAAGTTCAGGGGGGCCAGGCGGATACGCAGTATTTT.